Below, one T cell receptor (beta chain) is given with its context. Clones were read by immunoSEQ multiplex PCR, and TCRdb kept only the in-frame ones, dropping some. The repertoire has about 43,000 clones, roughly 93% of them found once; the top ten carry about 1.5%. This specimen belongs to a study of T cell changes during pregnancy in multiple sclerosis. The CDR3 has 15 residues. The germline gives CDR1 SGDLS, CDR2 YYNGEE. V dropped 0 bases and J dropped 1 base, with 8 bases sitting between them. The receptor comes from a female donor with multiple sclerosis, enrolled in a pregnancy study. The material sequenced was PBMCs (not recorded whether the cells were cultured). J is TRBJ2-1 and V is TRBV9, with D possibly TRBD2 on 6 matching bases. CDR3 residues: CASSVEGGSYNEQFF. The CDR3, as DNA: TGTGCCAGCAGCGTAGAGGGAGGATCCTACAATGAGCAGTTCTTC.